The next 21 T cell receptor beta chains were all read from a single sample in a study of beta chain features in type 1 diabetes (dated by TCRdb to the late 2010s). The library was made by the immunoSEQ multiplex PCR assay. The entire isolated RNA was reverse transcribed using the High Capacity cDNA Reverse Transcription Kit, and thus expressed TCRB transcripts were sequenced. TCRdb's version of the immuneACCESS table is confined to in-frame rearrangements and falls short of the full clone set. An unresolved V gene accounts for under half of the shortfall where checked; the remainder is of unknown origin. Within this sample are roughly 250,000 clones, with more than 65% of them counted one time only. The ten largest make up approximately 0.05% of the sample. Sample: naive CD4+ T cells from blood. This specimen's cell subset or site label, per the study, means: true naive CD4+ T cells. These receptors were taken from a man in his thirties or forties in good health.

The chain has TRBV30 and TRBJ2-2; D call uncertain. The length of the CDR3 is 11 residues. Germline values: CDR1 GTSNPN, CDR2 SVGIG (reference sequence). V gave up 1 base and J gave up 8 bases, with 5 bases separating them. The CDR3: CAWSGRGELFF. The CDR3 DNA is TGTGCCTGGAGTGGCCGAGGGGAGCTGTTTTTT.

In the case of this clone: Since a much larger clone is just one base distant, this may be a read error. The identical CDR3 is also encoded by other nucleotide sequences in the sample. The chain uses TRBV11-2 and TRBJ2-3; D is undetermined. With 2 bases removed from V and 3 bases from J, the gap between germline ends came to 0 bases. The CDR3 extends over 11 amino acids. Looked up from germline, CDR1 is SGHAT and CDR2 is FQNNGV. DNA for the CDR3: TGTGCCAGCAGCTTAACAGATACGCAGTATTTT. Amino acid sequence: CASSLTDTQYF.

This sequence joins TRBV6-5 and TRBJ2-3; D gene ambiguous. V was pared by 4 bases and J by 2 bases, with 7 bases between. This CDR3 spans 13 amino acids. Germline assignment: CDR1 MNHEY and CDR2 SVGAGI. The CDR3 reads CASSSGHTDTQYF. The CDR3 DNA is TGTGCCAGCAGTTCTGGCCACACAGATACGCAGTATTTT.

The chain carries TRBV9 and TRBJ2-3; D may be TRBD1 (6 bases). Trimming took off 0 bases at V and 2 bases at J, with 13 bases between the two ends. The CDR3 totals 16 residues. Germline CDR1 and CDR2: SGDLS and YYNGEE. For the CDR3, the DNA is TGTGCCAGCAGCGTAGCTCGGTCAGGGGACACAGATACGCAGTATTTT. Translation gives CASSVARSGDTDTQYF. The full variable domain, completed using reference TRBV9 and TRBJ2-3, is DSGVTQTPKHLITATGQRVTLRCSPRSGDLSVYWYQQSLDQGLQFLIQYYNGEERAKGNILERFSAQQFPDLHSELNLSSLELGDSALYFCASSVARSGDTDTQYFGPGTRLTVL.

In regard to this clone: Within the sample, other DNA sequences also encode this same CDR3. This chain connects TRBV29-1 to TRBJ2-2, with TRBD2 as a possible D gene (5 bases). CDR1 and CDR2 (germline): SQVTM, ANQGSEA. V dropped 2 bases and J dropped 2 bases, with 6 bases sitting between them. The CDR3 spans 13 residues. The CDR3 DNA reads TGCAGCGTTGAACCTAGCAACACCGGGGAGCTGTTTTTT. Its translation is CSVEPSNTGELFF.

This clone turned up a few times. The J gene is TRBJ2-5, the V gene TRBV11-2; D is perhaps TRBD2 (6 bases). Germline V gene lookup returns CDR1 SGHAT and CDR2 FQNNGV. V was trimmed by 5 bases and J by 5 bases, leaving 12 bases between them. The CDR3 contains 13 residues. The CDR3 DNA sequence: TGTGCCAGCAGCCCCGGGGGAGTCGAGACCCAGTACTTC. Translation gives CASSPGGVETQYF. The whole variable domain, remainder taken from reference TRBV11-2 and TRBJ2-5, is EAGVAQSPRYKIIEKRQSVAFWCNPISGHATLYWYQQILGQGPKLLIQFQNNGVVDDSQLPKDRFSAERLKGVDSTLKIQPAKLEDSAVYLCASSPGGVETQYFGPGTRLLVL.

This CDR3 reads CSGAPFPSTDTQYF. The CDR3 DNA sequence: TGCAGCGGGGCACCGTTCCCTAGCACAGATACGCAGTATTTT. V usage is TRBV29-1 and J usage is TRBJ2-3; D not certain. In germline, CDR1 is SQVTM, CDR2 ANQGSEA. The length of the CDR3 is 14 residues. V was pared by 7 bases and J by 0 bases, with 14 bases between.

A remark on this clone: The sample carries other DNA sequences with the same CDR3. The V and J genes are TRBV29-1 and TRBJ1-2; D not certain. Germline V lookup: CDR1 SQVTM, CDR2 ANQGSEA. V dropped 4 bases and J dropped 2 bases, with 5 bases sitting between them. This CDR3 is built from 11 residues. CDR3 sequence: CSVAENYGYTF. The CDR3 bases are TGCAGCGTTGCTGAGAACTATGGCTACACCTTC.

J is TRBJ2-1 and V is TRBV5-1; D could derive from TRBD1 or TRBD2 (5 bases each). CDR1 is SGHRS and CDR2 is YFSETQ in the germline V gene. With 0 bases removed from V and 2 bases from J, the gap between germline ends came to 9 bases. The length of the CDR3 is 15 residues. In DNA form, the CDR3 reads TGCGCCAGCAGCTTGGTCAGGGAGCCCTACAATGAGCAGTTCTTC. Protein product: CASSLVREPYNEQFF.

The rearrangement uses TRBV7-9 and TRBJ2-5; the match to TRBD1 covers 9 bases. CDR1 is SEHNR and CDR2 is FQNEAQ in the germline V gene (reference sequence). V lost 5 bases, J lost 5 bases, and 3 bases stayed unmatched. The CDR3 is 13 residues long. The CDR3 spells CASSLGQGETQYF. Written as DNA, the CDR3 is TGTGCCAGCAGCCTGGGACAGGGTGAGACCCAGTACTTC.

This chain joins TRBV9 and TRBJ2-3; D may be TRBD1 or TRBD2 (5 bases each). The CDR3 length is 15 residues. Trimming shortened V by 0 bases and J by 2 bases, and 10 bases separated the two germline ends. Germline-derived CDR1 and CDR2 are SGDLS and YYNGEE. CDR3 region: CASSVVGTLTDTQYF. The CDR3 coding sequence is TGTGCCAGCAGCGTAGTTGGGACCCTCACAGATACGCAGTATTTT.

The chain links TRBV6-1 to TRBJ1-2; D gene ambiguous. This CDR3 contains 15 residues. In germline, CDR1 is MNHNS, CDR2 SASEGT. V was trimmed by 0 bases and J by 8 bases, leaving 16 bases between them. CDR3 nucleotides: TGTGCCAGCAGTGAAGCGCCGAGAGGCCATAGGGGCTACACCTTC. It translates to CASSEAPRGHRGYTF.

The sample holds a few counts of this clone. The chain links TRBV10-3 to TRBJ2-3; D gene unclear. The CDR3 loop spans 14 amino acids. The V end lost 0 bases, the J end lost 5 bases, and 9 bases lay between the germline ends. Germline CDR1 is ENHRY and CDR2 is SYGVKD. CDR3 amino acids: CAISESRALDTQYF. The CDR3 DNA reads as TGTGCCATCAGTGAGTCAAGGGCTTTAGATACGCAGTATTTT.

This chain uses TRBV5-4 with TRBJ2-7; TRBD2 is a possible D gene (5 bases). The germline V gene encodes CDR1 SGHNT and CDR2 YYREEE (reference sequence). With 0 bases removed from V and 6 bases from J, the gap between germline ends came to 13 bases. The CDR3 has 14 residues. The DNA for the CDR3 is TGTGCCAGCAGCTTGGATCGGGGAATAAGCGAGCAGTACTTC. Protein product: CASSLDRGISEQYF.

A few counts support this clone. V gene TRBV19 combines with J gene TRBJ2-1, with 12 bases aligning to TRBD2. CDR1 is LNHDA and CDR2 is SQIVND in the germline V gene (reference sequence). With 6 bases clipped from V and 6 bases from J, the junction kept 6 bases outside the gene matches. CDR3 length: 15 residues. The CDR3 spells CASSKTSGSFNEQFF. CDR3 nucleotide sequence: TGTGCCAGTAGCAAGACTAGCGGGAGCTTCAATGAGCAGTTCTTC.

In nucleotides, the CDR3 is TGCGCCAGCAGCTTGGAGGTGGGCACCGGGGAGCTGTTTTTT. It translates to CASSLEVGTGELFF. The chain links TRBV5-1 to TRBJ2-2; D unresolved. Trimming cost V 0 bases and J 4 bases, with 7 bases left between them. CDR3 length: 14 amino acids. CDR1 SGHRS and CDR2 YFSETQ come from the germline V gene. Filled out from reference TRBV5-1 and TRBJ2-2, the complete variable domain reads KAGVTQTPRYLIKTRGQQVTLSCSPISGHRSVSWYQQTPGQGLQFLFEYFSETQRNKGNFPGRFSGRQFSNSRSEMNVSTLELGDSALYLCASSLEVGTGELFFGEGSRLTVL.

The chain employs TRBV9 and TRBJ2-7, with TRBD1 as a possible D gene (6 bases). The CDR3 has 13 amino acids. V lost 6 bases to trimming and J lost 0 bases, with 10 bases between them. Looked up from germline, CDR1 is SGDLS and CDR2 is YYNGEE. This CDR3 reads CASNPTGSYEQYF. The CDR3 DNA reads TGTGCCAGCAACCCGACAGGCTCCTACGAGCAGTACTTC.

V usage is TRBV5-4 and J usage is TRBJ2-1; 13 nucleotides line up with TRBD2. Germline CDR1 SGHNT, CDR2 YYREEE (reference sequence). J lost 6 bases, V lost 4 bases, and 7 bases had no gene match. This CDR3 spans 16 amino acids. DNA of the CDR3: TGTGCCAGCAGCCTAGGACTAGCGGGAGTCCGCAATGAGCAGTTCTTC. Its protein product is CASSLGLAGVRNEQFF.

The gene calls are TRBV6-5 and TRBJ2-3; 9 bases are shared with TRBD2. Germline V CDR1 and CDR2: MNHEY, SVGAGI. This CDR3 region has 15 residues. Trimming took 4 bases from V and 5 from J; bases not matched to a gene: 7. For the CDR3, the DNA is TGTGCCAGCAGTTTCGGCGGGGGGGCCGTAGATACGCAGTATTTT. Its translation is CASSFGGGAVDTQYF.

The DNA of the CDR3 is TGTGCCAGCAGTCCCCTGAGGGGCCGAGAGACCCAGTACTTC. Its protein is CASSPLRGRETQYF. The V and J genes are TRBV28 and TRBJ2-5; TRBD1 or TRBD2 may be the D gene (5 bases each). The CDR3 consists of 14 residues. The germline gives CDR1 MDHEN, CDR2 SYDVKM. Between the trimmed V and J ends, which lost 5 bases and 4 bases, there was a span of 14 bases.

V and J are TRBV25-1 and TRBJ2-3; D possibly matches TRBD1 or TRBD2 (6 bases each). Per the germline V gene, CDR1 is MGHDK and CDR2 is SYGVNS. This CDR3 contains 14 residues. V gave up 7 bases and J gave up 0 bases, with 11 bases separating them. CDR3 residues: CASKGGVSTDTQYF. The CDR3 DNA follows: TGTGCCAGCAAGGGGGGCGTGAGCACAGATACGCAGTATTTT.